One sample yielded the 2 T cell receptor beta chains listed below, sequenced in a study of response to subunit inactivated influenza vaccine. TCRdb re-analysed the RT-PCR reads in MiXCR, keeping a single row per CDR3 protein. In the table there are 430,000 or so distinct CDR3 sequences, 11% of which are singletons. The sequenced sample was PBMCs from blood, obtained 45 days after vaccination. The receptors come from a man aged 45-60 years who received an inactivated influenza vaccine.

The chain joins TRBV10-3 to TRBJ1-1; 9 bases are a match to TRBD1. CDR1 and CDR2 (germline): ENHRY, SYGVKD. The CDR3 runs 14 residues. With 5 bases clipped from V and 1 base from J, the junction kept 2 bases outside the gene matches. CDR3 sequence (DNA): TGTGCCATCAGTTACAGGGGGCGGAACACTGAAGCTTTCTTT. It codes for CAISYRGRNTEAFF.

J is TRBJ2-4 and V is TRBV7-2; D is unclear. This CDR3 is 14 amino acids long. Looked up from germline, CDR1 is SGHTA and CDR2 is FQGNSA. V was cut by 0 bases and J by 4 bases, with 7 bases left in between. The DNA for the CDR3 is TGTGCCAGCAGCTTAGCGCCACGGAAAAACATTCAGTACTTC. This gives the protein CASSLAPRKNIQYF. The entire variable domain, with the rest obtained from reference TRBV7-2 and TRBJ2-4, is as follows: GAGVSQSPSNKVTEKGKDVELRCDPISGHTALYWYRQSLGQGLEFLIYFQGNSAPDKSGLPSDRFSAERTGGSVSTLTIQRTQQEDSAVYLCASSLAPRKNIQYFGAGTRLSVL.